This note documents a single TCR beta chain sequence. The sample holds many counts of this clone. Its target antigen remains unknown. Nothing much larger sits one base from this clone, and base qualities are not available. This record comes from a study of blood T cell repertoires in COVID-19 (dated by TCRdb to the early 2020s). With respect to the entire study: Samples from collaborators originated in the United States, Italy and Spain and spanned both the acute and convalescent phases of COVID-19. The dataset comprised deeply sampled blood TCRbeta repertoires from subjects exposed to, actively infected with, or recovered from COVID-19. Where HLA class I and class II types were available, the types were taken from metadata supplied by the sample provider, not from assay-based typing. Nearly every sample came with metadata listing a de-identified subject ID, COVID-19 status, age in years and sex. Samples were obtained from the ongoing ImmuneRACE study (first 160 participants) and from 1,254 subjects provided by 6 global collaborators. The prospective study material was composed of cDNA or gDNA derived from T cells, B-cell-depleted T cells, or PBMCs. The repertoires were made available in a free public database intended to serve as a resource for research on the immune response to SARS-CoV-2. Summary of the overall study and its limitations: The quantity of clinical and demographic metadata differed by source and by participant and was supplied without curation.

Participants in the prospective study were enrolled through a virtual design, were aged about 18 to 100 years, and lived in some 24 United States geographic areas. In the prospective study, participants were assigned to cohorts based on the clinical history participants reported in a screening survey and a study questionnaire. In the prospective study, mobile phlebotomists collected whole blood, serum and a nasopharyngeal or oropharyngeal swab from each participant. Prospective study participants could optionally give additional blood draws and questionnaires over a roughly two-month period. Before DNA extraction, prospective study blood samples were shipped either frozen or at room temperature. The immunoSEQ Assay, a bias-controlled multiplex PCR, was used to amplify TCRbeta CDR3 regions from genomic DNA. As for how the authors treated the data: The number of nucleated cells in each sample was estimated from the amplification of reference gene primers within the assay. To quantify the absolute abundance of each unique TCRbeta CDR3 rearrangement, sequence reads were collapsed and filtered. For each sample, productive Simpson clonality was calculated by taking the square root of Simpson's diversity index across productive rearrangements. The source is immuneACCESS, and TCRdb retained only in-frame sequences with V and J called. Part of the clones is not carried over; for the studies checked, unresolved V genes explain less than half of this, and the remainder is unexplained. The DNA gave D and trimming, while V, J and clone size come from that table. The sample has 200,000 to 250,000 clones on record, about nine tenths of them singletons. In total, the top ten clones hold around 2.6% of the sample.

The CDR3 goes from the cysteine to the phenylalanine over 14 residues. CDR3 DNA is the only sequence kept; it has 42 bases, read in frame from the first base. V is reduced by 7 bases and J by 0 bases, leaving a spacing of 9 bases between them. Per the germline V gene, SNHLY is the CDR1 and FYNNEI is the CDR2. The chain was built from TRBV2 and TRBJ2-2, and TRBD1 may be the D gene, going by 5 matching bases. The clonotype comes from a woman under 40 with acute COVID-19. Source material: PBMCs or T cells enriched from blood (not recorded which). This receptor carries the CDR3 CASMTEPNTGELFF. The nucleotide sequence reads TGTGCCAGCATGACAGAACCGAACACCGGGGAGCTGTTTTTT.